The rows below give T cell receptor beta chains drawn from one sample of a study of blood T cell repertoires in COVID-19. Here immunoSEQ multiplex PCR was the method, and the copy in TCRdb shows in-frame clones only, minus some. The table records more than 140,000 clones, roughly 82% of them present only once. Sequences were obtained from peripheral blood. These receptors came from a woman between 45 and 60 years old in a cohort sampled during active or convalescent COVID-19. Both conserved end residues are part of each CDR3. The order of the fields is D gene, V gene, J gene, clone size, CDR3 DNA, CDR3 protein. A D gene is named only where the DNA matches it firmly. Clone size, where shown, is once, few, many, or a class for clones that have expanded.

d_gene: TRBD1; v_gene: TRBV4-1; j_gene: TRBJ1-2; abundance: -; CDR3nt: TGCGCCAGCAGCCAAGCGGGGACAGTCAGTTTTAACTATGGCTACACCTTC; CDR3aa: CASSQAGTVSFNYGYTF
d_gene: -; v_gene: TRBV3-1/TRBV3-2; j_gene: TRBJ1-1; abundance: once; CDR3nt: TGTGCCAGCAGCCAAGGTCCGCCGGGGGAGAACACTGAAGCTTTCTTT; CDR3aa: CASSQGPPGENTEAFF
d_gene: -; v_gene: TRBV4-1; j_gene: TRBJ2-3; abundance: -; CDR3nt: TGCGCCAGCAGCCAGGCTGATAGCTACGGCGTTAGCACAGATACGCAGTATTTT; CDR3aa: CASSQADSYGVSTDTQYF
d_gene: TRBD1; v_gene: TRBV2; j_gene: TRBJ2-3; abundance: few; CDR3nt: TGTGCCAGCAGTGGGGACAGCGACCCCACAGATACGCAGTATTTT; CDR3aa: CASSGDSDPTDTQYF
d_gene: TRBD2; v_gene: TRBV18; j_gene: TRBJ2-3; abundance: -; CDR3nt: TGTGCCAGCTCTCTTATGACTAGCGGGGCCCTCACAGATACGCAGTATTTT; CDR3aa: CASSLMTSGALTDTQYF
d_gene: -; v_gene: TRBV4-1; j_gene: TRBJ1-5; abundance: -; CDR3nt: TGCGCCAGCAGCCAGTCGGGGGTCAATAGCAATCAGCCCCAGCATTTT; CDR3aa: CASSQSGVNSNQPQHF
d_gene: TRBD2; v_gene: TRBV6-1; j_gene: TRBJ2-7; abundance: -; CDR3nt: TGTGCCAGCAGTGAAGGGACTAGCGGCTCCTACGAGCAGTACTTC; CDR3aa: CASSEGTSGSYEQYF
d_gene: TRBD2; v_gene: TRBV3-1/TRBV3-2; j_gene: TRBJ2-1; abundance: few; CDR3nt: TGTGCCAGCAGCCAATCCAGCGGGGCATACAATGAGCAGTTCTTC; CDR3aa: CASSQSSGAYNEQFF
d_gene: TRBD1; v_gene: TRBV5-1; j_gene: TRBJ2-6; abundance: -; CDR3nt: TGCGCCAGCAGCCCTGGCCCGACAGGGGGCGCGTCTGGGGCCAACGTCCTGACTTTC; CDR3aa: CASSPGPTGGASGANVLTF
d_gene: -; v_gene: TRBV9; j_gene: TRBJ1-2; abundance: -; CDR3nt: TGTGCCAGCAGCGTATCGGGCAGGGCCGGGAGTAAGTACACCTTC; CDR3aa: CASSVSGRAGSKYTF
d_gene: -; v_gene: TRBV7-8; j_gene: TRBJ1-1; abundance: -; CDR3nt: TGTGCCAGTAGCTTAGCCCAGGGCCAAAACACTGAAGCTTTCTTT; CDR3aa: CASSLAQGQNTEAFF
d_gene: -; v_gene: TRBV18; j_gene: TRBJ1-2; abundance: -; CDR3nt: TGTGCCAGCTCACCTTCCGATGGCTACACCTTC; CDR3aa: CASSPSDGYTF
d_gene: -; v_gene: TRBV7-2; j_gene: TRBJ1-6; abundance: -; CDR3nt: TGTGCCAGCAGCTTACCCCGAACTAGCGACTATTCACCCCTCCACTTT; CDR3aa: CASSLPRTSDYSPLHF
d_gene: -; v_gene: TRBV11-2; j_gene: TRBJ1-2; abundance: once; CDR3nt: TGTGCCAGCAGCCTAACTCACTATGGCTACACCTTC; CDR3aa: CASSLTHYGYTF
d_gene: TRBD1; v_gene: TRBV19; j_gene: TRBJ1-5; abundance: -; CDR3nt: TGTGCCAGTAGTCCCTCGCGACAGGGCAGTCAGCCCCAGCATTTT; CDR3aa: CASSPSRQGSQPQHF
d_gene: TRBD2; v_gene: TRBV6-4; j_gene: TRBJ2-3; abundance: -; CDR3nt: TGTGCCAGCAAACGGCGAGCGGGGGCGTTCTCGGATACGCAGTATTTT; CDR3aa: CASKRRAGAFSDTQYF
d_gene: TRBD1; v_gene: TRBV2; j_gene: TRBJ1-6; abundance: once; CDR3nt: TGTGCCAGCAGTGAGGGTCCAGGGGGGAATTCACCCCTCCACTTT; CDR3aa: CASSEGPGGNSPLHF
d_gene: TRBD2; v_gene: TRBV24-1; j_gene: TRBJ2-3; abundance: -; CDR3nt: TGTGCCACCAGTTCGAGCGGGAGACACACAGATACGCAGTATTTT; CDR3aa: CATSSSGRHTDTQYF
d_gene: TRBD2; v_gene: TRBV5-1; j_gene: TRBJ2-7; abundance: -; CDR3nt: TGCGCCAGCAGCTTAGGGACTAGCGGGGTAAACGAGCAGTACTTC; CDR3aa: CASSLGTSGVNEQYF
d_gene: -; v_gene: TRBV16; j_gene: TRBJ1-4; abundance: -; CDR3nt: TGTGCCAGCAGCCACTGGAGGCTCAATGAAAAACTGTTTTTT; CDR3aa: CASSHWRLNEKLFF
d_gene: -; v_gene: TRBV7-2; j_gene: TRBJ2-1; abundance: once; CDR3nt: TGTGCCAGCAGCTTATGGGGGGGCCGCAGCTCCTACAATGAGCAGTTCTTC; CDR3aa: CASSLWGGRSSYNEQFF
d_gene: TRBD1; v_gene: TRBV6-6; j_gene: TRBJ1-2; abundance: -; CDR3nt: TGTGCCAGCAGACAGACAGGGGGCTATGGCTACACCTTC; CDR3aa: CASRQTGGYGYTF
d_gene: TRBD1; v_gene: TRBV11-2; j_gene: TRBJ2-7; abundance: -; CDR3nt: TGTGCCAGCAGCCCAACTGGGCAGGGGGCCTACGAGCAGTACTTC; CDR3aa: CASSPTGQGAYEQYF
d_gene: TRBD1; v_gene: TRBV7-2; j_gene: TRBJ1-2; abundance: -; CDR3nt: TGTGCCAGCAGCTTAGTTGGCCTCGACAGGGTCTATGGCTACACCTTC; CDR3aa: CASSLVGLDRVYGYTF
d_gene: -; v_gene: TRBV7-9; j_gene: TRBJ1-4; abundance: -; CDR3nt: TGTGCCAGCAGCTTAGTTTCGGGACACGCTAATGAAAAACTGTTTTTT; CDR3aa: CASSLVSGHANEKLFF
d_gene: TRBD1; v_gene: TRBV30; j_gene: TRBJ2-7; abundance: -; CDR3nt: TGTGCCTGGAGAGAGACAGGGGGCCGCTACGAGCAGTACTTC; CDR3aa: CAWRETGGRYEQYF
d_gene: -; v_gene: TRBV3-1/TRBV3-2; j_gene: TRBJ1-1; abundance: -; CDR3nt: TGTGCCAGCAGCCCGCGTTGGCGTGGGAGTGAAGCTTTCTTT; CDR3aa: CASSPRWRGSEAFF
d_gene: -; v_gene: TRBV9; j_gene: TRBJ2-1; abundance: -; CDR3nt: TGTGCCAGCAGCGCTAGCTTCAATGAGCAGTTCTTC; CDR3aa: CASSASFNEQFF
d_gene: -; v_gene: TRBV6-5; j_gene: TRBJ1-5; abundance: few; CDR3nt: TGTGCCAGCAGCTCAGGCAATCAGCCCCAGCATTTT; CDR3aa: CASSSGNQPQHF
d_gene: -; v_gene: TRBV5-4; j_gene: TRBJ2-3; abundance: few; CDR3nt: TGTGCCAGCAGCTTGCGACAGCCTTACACAGATACGCAGTATTTT; CDR3aa: CASSLRQPYTDTQYF
d_gene: TRBD1; v_gene: TRBV29-1; j_gene: TRBJ2-7; abundance: -; CDR3nt: TGCAGCGTCACCCTGGGGACAGGAAGTGGGCAGTACTTC; CDR3aa: CSVTLGTGSGQYF
d_gene: -; v_gene: TRBV2; j_gene: TRBJ1-2; abundance: few; CDR3nt: TGTGCCAGCAGTGTTACTCAGGGTTATGGCTACACCTTC; CDR3aa: CASSVTQGYGYTF
d_gene: -; v_gene: TRBV7-6; j_gene: TRBJ2-7; abundance: -; CDR3nt: TGTGCCAGCAGCACTAGCCCTTTGTCCTACGAGCAGTACTTC; CDR3aa: CASSTSPLSYEQYF
d_gene: -; v_gene: TRBV3-1/TRBV3-2; j_gene: TRBJ1-6; abundance: few; CDR3nt: TGTGCCAGCAGCCAACGGAATTCACCCCTCCACTTT; CDR3aa: CASSQRNSPLHF
d_gene: -; v_gene: TRBV19; j_gene: TRBJ1-5; abundance: -; CDR3nt: TGTGCCAGTAGTATAGGGTTCGTAGATCAGCCCCAGCATTTT; CDR3aa: CASSIGFVDQPQHF
d_gene: TRBD2; v_gene: TRBV5-1; j_gene: TRBJ2-7; abundance: -; CDR3nt: TGCGCCAGCAGCTTGCCCGGGACTAGTCCCTACGAGCAGTACTTC; CDR3aa: CASSLPGTSPYEQYF
d_gene: TRBD1; v_gene: TRBV9; j_gene: TRBJ1-2; abundance: once; CDR3nt: TGTGCCAGCAGCCCTCGGGACAGGGGGGACACTAACTATGGCTACACCTTC; CDR3aa: CASSPRDRGDTNYGYTF
d_gene: -; v_gene: TRBV27; j_gene: TRBJ1-3; abundance: -; CDR3nt: TGTGCCAGCAGTTTACGGGGGGGCTCTGGAAACACCATATATTTT; CDR3aa: CASSLRGGSGNTIYF
d_gene: -; v_gene: TRBV19; j_gene: TRBJ1-5; abundance: -; CDR3nt: TGTGCCAGTAGTATCTCCTCAGGCAATCAGCCCCAGCATTTT; CDR3aa: CASSISSGNQPQHF
d_gene: TRBD2; v_gene: TRBV12-3/TRBV12-4; j_gene: TRBJ2-1; abundance: -; CDR3nt: TGTGCCAGCACCGGGACTAGCGGGGGCCTTCGGTTCTTC; CDR3aa: CASTGTSGGLRFF
d_gene: -; v_gene: TRBV11-1; j_gene: TRBJ2-3; abundance: -; CDR3nt: TGTGCCAGCAGCTTAGGCTTACAGAGCACAGATACGCAGTATTTT; CDR3aa: CASSLGLQSTDTQYF
d_gene: -; v_gene: TRBV4-3; j_gene: TRBJ1-2; abundance: few; CDR3nt: TGCGCCAGCAGCCAAACAGTGTTAGCTAACTATGGCTACACCTTC; CDR3aa: CASSQTVLANYGYTF
d_gene: TRBD2; v_gene: TRBV3-1/TRBV3-2; j_gene: TRBJ2-5; abundance: once; CDR3nt: TGTGCCAGCAGCCAAGATAGTAGCGGGGGACAAGAGACCCAGTACTTC; CDR3aa: CASSQDSSGGQETQYF
d_gene: -; v_gene: TRBV29-1; j_gene: TRBJ2-5; abundance: -; CDR3nt: TGCAGCGTTGCACTCCAAGAGACCCAGTACTTC; CDR3aa: CSVALQETQYF
d_gene: TRBD1; v_gene: TRBV6-5; j_gene: TRBJ2-7; abundance: few; CDR3nt: TGTGCCAGCAGCCGGGACAGGCACTACGAGCAGTACTTC; CDR3aa: CASSRDRHYEQYF
d_gene: TRBD1; v_gene: TRBV27; j_gene: TRBJ2-5; abundance: once; CDR3nt: TGTGCCAGCAGTACATTCACAGGGGGCGGGGAGACCCAGTACTTC; CDR3aa: CASSTFTGGGETQYF
d_gene: -; v_gene: TRBV24-1; j_gene: TRBJ2-1; abundance: -; CDR3nt: TGTGCCACCAGTGATCCCACTACCGATAGCGGCTCCTACAATGAGCAGTTCTTC; CDR3aa: CATSDPTTDSGSYNEQFF
d_gene: -; v_gene: TRBV6-5; j_gene: TRBJ1-3; abundance: -; CDR3nt: TGTGCCAGCAGCCGGGGTTCTGGAAACACCATATATTTT; CDR3aa: CASSRGSGNTIYF
d_gene: TRBD1; v_gene: TRBV10-3; j_gene: TRBJ1-5; abundance: once; CDR3nt: TGTGCCATCAGTGAATCACAGGGGCTTCTGGAGAGCAATCAGCCCCAGCATTTT; CDR3aa: CAISESQGLLESNQPQHF
d_gene: -; v_gene: TRBV2; j_gene: TRBJ1-6; abundance: -; CDR3nt: TGTGCCAGCATCTTTGCGGTACCCTATAATTCACCCCTCCACTTT; CDR3aa: CASIFAVPYNSPLHF
d_gene: TRBD2; v_gene: TRBV4-1; j_gene: TRBJ2-1; abundance: -; CDR3nt: TGCGCCAGCAGCCAAGATGATACGGGGGGGATTTGGAATGAGCAGTTCTTC; CDR3aa: CASSQDDTGGIWNEQFF
d_gene: TRBD1; v_gene: TRBV12-5; j_gene: TRBJ1-6; abundance: -; CDR3nt: TGTGCTAGTGGTTTGGCTGGGACAGCAAGTTCCTATAATTCACCCCTCCACTTT; CDR3aa: CASGLAGTASSYNSPLHF
d_gene: -; v_gene: TRBV18; j_gene: TRBJ1-5; abundance: -; CDR3nt: TGTGCCAGCTCACCAACGAACGCGGGGGGCAATCAGCCCCAGCATTTT; CDR3aa: CASSPTNAGGNQPQHF
d_gene: -; v_gene: TRBV23-1; j_gene: TRBJ2-7; abundance: -; CDR3nt: TGCGCCAGCAGTCAATCCCGCGGGTCTTGGAGGGAGCAGTACTTC; CDR3aa: CASSQSRGSWREQYF
d_gene: -; v_gene: TRBV6-5; j_gene: TRBJ1-6; abundance: -; CDR3nt: TGTGCCACCCAGGATACCTATAATTCACCCCTCCACTTT; CDR3aa: CATQDTYNSPLHF
d_gene: -; v_gene: TRBV19; j_gene: TRBJ1-2; abundance: few; CDR3nt: TGTGCCAGTAGGGACGGGACATCTAACTATGGCTACACCTTC; CDR3aa: CASRDGTSNYGYTF
d_gene: -; v_gene: TRBV29-1; j_gene: TRBJ2-1; abundance: -; CDR3nt: TGCAGCGTTGAAGATTATCGGGGTTACAATGAGCAGTTCTTC; CDR3aa: CSVEDYRGYNEQFF
d_gene: -; v_gene: TRBV19; j_gene: TRBJ1-4; abundance: -; CDR3nt: TGTGCCAGTAGTATTCGTCCCGGGGGAGGAACTAATGAAAAACTGTTTTTT; CDR3aa: CASSIRPGGGTNEKLFF
d_gene: -; v_gene: TRBV7-8; j_gene: TRBJ1-2; abundance: -; CDR3nt: TGTGCCAGCAGCCCCGGCAGGGAGGGGTACGGCTACACCTTC; CDR3aa: CASSPGREGYGYTF